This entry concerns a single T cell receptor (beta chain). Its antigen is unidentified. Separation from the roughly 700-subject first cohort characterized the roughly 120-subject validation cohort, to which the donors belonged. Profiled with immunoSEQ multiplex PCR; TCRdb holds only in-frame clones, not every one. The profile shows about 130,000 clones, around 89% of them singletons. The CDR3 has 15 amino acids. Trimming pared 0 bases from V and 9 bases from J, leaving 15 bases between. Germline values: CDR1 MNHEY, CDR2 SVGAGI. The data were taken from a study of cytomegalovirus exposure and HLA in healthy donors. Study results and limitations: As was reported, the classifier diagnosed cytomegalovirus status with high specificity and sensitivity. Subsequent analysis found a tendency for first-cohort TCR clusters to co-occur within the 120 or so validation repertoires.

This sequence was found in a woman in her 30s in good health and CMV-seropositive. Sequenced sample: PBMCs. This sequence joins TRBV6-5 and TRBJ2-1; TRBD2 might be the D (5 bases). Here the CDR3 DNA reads TGTGCCAGCAGTTACTCGGTCGGGAAGATCAGTGAGCAGTTCTTC. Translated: CASSYSVGKISEQFF.